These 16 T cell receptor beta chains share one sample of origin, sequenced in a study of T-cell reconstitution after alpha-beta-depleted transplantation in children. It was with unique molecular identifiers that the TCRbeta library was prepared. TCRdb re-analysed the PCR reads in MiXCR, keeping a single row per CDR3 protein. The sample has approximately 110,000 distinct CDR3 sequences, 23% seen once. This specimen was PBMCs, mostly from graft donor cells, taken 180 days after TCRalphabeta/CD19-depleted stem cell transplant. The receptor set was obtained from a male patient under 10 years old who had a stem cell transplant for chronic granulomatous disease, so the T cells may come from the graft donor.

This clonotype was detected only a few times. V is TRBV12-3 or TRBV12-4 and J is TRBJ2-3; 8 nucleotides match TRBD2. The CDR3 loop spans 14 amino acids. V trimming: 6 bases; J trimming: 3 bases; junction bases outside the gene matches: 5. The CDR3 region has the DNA TGTGCCAGCAGCCCGGGGGGGATAACAGATACGCAGTATTTT. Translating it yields CASSPGGITDTQYF.

The CDR3 loop is CSAKLAGGRSYNEQFF. The CDR3 DNA is TGCAGCGCCAAATTAGCGGGAGGGCGCTCCTACAATGAGCAGTTCTTC. The J gene is TRBJ2-1, the V gene TRBV29-1; TRBD2 matches 11 bases. Looked up from germline, CDR1 is SQVTM and CDR2 is ANQGSEA. This CDR3 contains 16 residues. V gave up 7 bases and J gave up 0 bases; unmatched junction bases: 8.

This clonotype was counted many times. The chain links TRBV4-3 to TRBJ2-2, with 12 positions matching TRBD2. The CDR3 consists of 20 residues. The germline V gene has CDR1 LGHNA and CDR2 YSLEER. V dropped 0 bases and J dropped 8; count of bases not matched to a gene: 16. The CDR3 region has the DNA TGCGCCAGCAGCCAAGAAGGGCCCCGGACTAGCGGGATCCTCTTGGGGGAGCTGTTTTTT. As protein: CASSQEGPRTSGILLGELFF.

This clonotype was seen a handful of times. The CDR3 region is CSARDQTTSGSWRNEQFF. CDR3 coding DNA: TGCAGTGCTAGAGATCAAACGACTAGCGGGAGTTGGCGCAATGAGCAGTTCTTC. The chain carries TRBV20-1 and TRBJ2-1; 12 bases are shared with TRBD2. V trimming: 0 bases; J trimming: 6 bases; junction bases outside the gene matches: 12. The CDR3 loop spans 18 amino acids. Germline-derived CDR1 and CDR2 are DFQATT and SNEGSKA (reference sequence).

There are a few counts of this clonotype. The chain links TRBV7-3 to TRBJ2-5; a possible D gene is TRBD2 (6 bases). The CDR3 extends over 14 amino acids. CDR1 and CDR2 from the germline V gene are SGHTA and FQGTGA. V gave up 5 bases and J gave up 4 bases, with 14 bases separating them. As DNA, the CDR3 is TGTGCCAGCAGCCCGGATCGGGGAGGAGAGACCCAGTACTTC. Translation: CASSPDRGGETQYF.

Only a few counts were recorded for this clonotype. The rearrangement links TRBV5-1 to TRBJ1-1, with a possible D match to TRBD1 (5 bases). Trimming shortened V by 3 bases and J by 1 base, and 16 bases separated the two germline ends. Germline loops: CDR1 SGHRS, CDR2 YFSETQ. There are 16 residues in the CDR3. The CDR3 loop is CASSSGPRDPNTEAFF. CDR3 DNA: TGCGCCAGCAGCTCTGGACCGAGGGACCCGAACACTGAAGCTTTCTTT.

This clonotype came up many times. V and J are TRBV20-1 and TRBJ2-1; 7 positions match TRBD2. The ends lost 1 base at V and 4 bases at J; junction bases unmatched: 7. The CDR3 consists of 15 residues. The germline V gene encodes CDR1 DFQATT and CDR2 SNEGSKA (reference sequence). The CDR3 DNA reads TGCAGTGCTAGAGCCGGGACTACAATATACAATGAGCAGTTCTTC. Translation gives CSARAGTTIYNEQFF.

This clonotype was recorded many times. The CDR3: CASTLRPGALTYEQYF. CDR3 in DNA: TGCGCCAGCACGCTCCGGCCGGGAGCACTTACCTACGAGCAGTACTTC. The chain combines TRBV5-1 with TRBJ2-7; D may be TRBD2 (6 bases). CDR1 is SGHRS, CDR2 YFSETQ, per germline. Deletions cut 6 bases from V and 2 bases from J, with 21 bases between. The CDR3 has 16 residues.

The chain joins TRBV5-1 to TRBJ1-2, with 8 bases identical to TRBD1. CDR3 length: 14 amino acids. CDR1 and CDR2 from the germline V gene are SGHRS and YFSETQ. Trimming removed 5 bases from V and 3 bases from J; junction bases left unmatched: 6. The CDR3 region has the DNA TGCGCCAGCAGACCGGGACAGGATTACTATGGCTACACCTTC. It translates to CASRPGQDYYGYTF.

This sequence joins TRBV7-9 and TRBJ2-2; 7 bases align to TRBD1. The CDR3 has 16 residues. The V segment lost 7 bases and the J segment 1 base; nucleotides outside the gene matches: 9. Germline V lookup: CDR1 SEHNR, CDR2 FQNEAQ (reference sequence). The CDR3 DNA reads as TGTGCCAGCACCTTTAGGGGGCCTCAGAACACCGGGGAGCTGTTTTTT. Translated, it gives CASTFRGPQNTGELFF. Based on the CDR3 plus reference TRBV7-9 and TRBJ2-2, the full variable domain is DTGVSQNPRHKITKRGQNVTFRCDPISEHNRLYWYRQTLGQGPEFLTYFQNEAQLEKSRLLSDRFSAERPKGSFSTLEIQRTEQGDSAMYLCASTFRGPQNTGELFFGEGSRLTVL.

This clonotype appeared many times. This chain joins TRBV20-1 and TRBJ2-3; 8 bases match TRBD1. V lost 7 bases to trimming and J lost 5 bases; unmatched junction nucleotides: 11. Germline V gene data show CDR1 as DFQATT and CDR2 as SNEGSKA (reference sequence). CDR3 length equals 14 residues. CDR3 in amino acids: CSVKPGQAKDTQYF. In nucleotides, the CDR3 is TGCAGTGTGAAACCGGGACAGGCGAAAGATACGCAGTATTTT.

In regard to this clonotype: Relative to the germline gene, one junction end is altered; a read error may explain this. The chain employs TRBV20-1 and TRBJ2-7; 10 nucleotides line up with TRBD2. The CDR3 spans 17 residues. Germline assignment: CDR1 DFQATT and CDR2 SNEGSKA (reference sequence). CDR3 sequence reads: CCARDPTPSGSSYEQYF. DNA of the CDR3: TGCTGTGCTAGAGATCCCACCCCTAGCGGGAGTTCCTACGAGCAGTACTTC.

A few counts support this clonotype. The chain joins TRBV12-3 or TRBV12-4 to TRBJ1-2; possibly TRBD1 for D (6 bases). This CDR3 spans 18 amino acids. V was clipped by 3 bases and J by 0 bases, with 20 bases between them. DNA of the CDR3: TGTGCCAGCAGTTTTGGGGGGGACACCTGGGCCTCTAACTATGGCTACACCTTC. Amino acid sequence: CASSFGGDTWASNYGYTF.

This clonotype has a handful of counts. CDR3 protein: CAISESTQKQPQHF. The CDR3 nucleotides read TGTGCCATCAGTGAGTCGACCCAAAAACAGCCCCAGCATTTT. The chain uses TRBV10-3 and TRBJ1-5; D call uncertain. V dropped 0 bases and J dropped 7 bases, with 10 bases sitting between them. The CDR3 spans 14 residues. The germline V gene has CDR1 ENHRY and CDR2 SYGVKD.

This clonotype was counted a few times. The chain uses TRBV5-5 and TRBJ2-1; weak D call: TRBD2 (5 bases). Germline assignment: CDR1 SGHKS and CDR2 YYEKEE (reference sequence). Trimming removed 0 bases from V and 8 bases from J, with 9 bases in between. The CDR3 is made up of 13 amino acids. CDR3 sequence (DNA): TGTGCCAGCAGCTTGGGTTACGGGGATGAGCAGTTCTTC. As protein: CASSLGYGDEQFF.

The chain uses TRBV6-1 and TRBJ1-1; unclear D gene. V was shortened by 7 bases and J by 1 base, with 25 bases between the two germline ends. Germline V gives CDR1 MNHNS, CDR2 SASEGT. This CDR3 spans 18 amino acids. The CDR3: CASTSPVGGLLGNTEAFF. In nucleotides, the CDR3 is TGTGCCAGCACCTCCCCGGTTGGAGGTCTTCTCGGGAACACTGAAGCTTTCTTT.